This T cell receptor (beta chain) was identified during a study of CD8 T cells in ankylosing spondylitis. General study points: One TCR beta motif, made up of fewer than 10 highly homologous variants, appeared characteristic of ankylosing spondylitis blood. Disease-linked clones were found to be CD8+ and relatively rare in peripheral blood.

This clonotype was detected ten times or more. Its antigen is unknown. Scientists made TCR beta libraries using quantitative 5'-RACE with molecular barcodes. TCRdb reprocessed the 5' RACE reads via MiXCR and lists one record per CDR3 protein. The sample contains under 400,000 distinct CDR3 sequences, around a tenth of which appear only once. The receptor was derived from a female donor with ankylosing spondylitis or in good health (not recorded which). Material: blood, either unsorted or a sorted T cell fraction (not recorded which).

CDR3 in amino acids: CSARDPGQINQPQHF. CDR3 bases: TGCAGTGCTAGAGATCCCGGACAGATTAATCAGCCCCAGCATTTT. The chain joins TRBV20-1 to TRBJ1-5, with D possibly TRBD1 on 6 matching bases. This CDR3 spans 15 amino acids. Trimming left V 0 bases short and J 4 bases short, with 13 bases between. The germline CDR1 and CDR2 sequences are DFQATT and SNEGSKA (reference sequence).